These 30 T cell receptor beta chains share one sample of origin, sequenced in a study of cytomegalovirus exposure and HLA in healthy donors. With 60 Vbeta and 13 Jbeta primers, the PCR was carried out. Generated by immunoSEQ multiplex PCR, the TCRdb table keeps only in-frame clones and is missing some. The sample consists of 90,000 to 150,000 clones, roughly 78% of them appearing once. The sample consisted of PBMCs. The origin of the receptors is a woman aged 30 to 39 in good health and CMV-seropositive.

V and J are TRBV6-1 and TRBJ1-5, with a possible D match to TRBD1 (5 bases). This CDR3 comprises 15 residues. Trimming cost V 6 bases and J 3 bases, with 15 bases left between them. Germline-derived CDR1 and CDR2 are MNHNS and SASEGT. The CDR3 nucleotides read TGTGCCAGCAGAGGTACAGGTGGGTCCAATCAGCCCCAGCATTTT. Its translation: CASRGTGGSNQPQHF.

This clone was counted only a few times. The CDR3 bases are TGTGCCAGCAAAGTTGCTTATGGCGGGGCTTTCTTT. Its protein is CASKVAYGGAFF. The genes are TRBV28 and TRBJ1-1; unclear D gene. This CDR3 has 12 amino acids. V lost 7 bases, J lost 11 bases, and 17 bases lay in between. Per germline, CDR1 MDHEN and CDR2 SYDVKM. The whole variable domain, remainder taken from reference TRBV28 and TRBJ1-1, is DVKVTQSSRYLVKRTGEKVFLECVQDMDHENMFWYRQDPGLGLRLIYFSYDVKMKEKGDIPEGYSVSREKKERFSLILESASTNQTSMYLCASKVAYGGAFFGQGTRLTVV.

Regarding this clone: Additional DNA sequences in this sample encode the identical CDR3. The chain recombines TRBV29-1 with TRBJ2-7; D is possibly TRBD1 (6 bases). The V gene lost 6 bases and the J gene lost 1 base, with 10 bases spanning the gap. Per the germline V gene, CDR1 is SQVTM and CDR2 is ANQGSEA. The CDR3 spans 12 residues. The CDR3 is CSVGQRSYEQYF. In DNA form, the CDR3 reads TGCAGCGTCGGACAGAGGTCCTACGAGCAGTACTTC.

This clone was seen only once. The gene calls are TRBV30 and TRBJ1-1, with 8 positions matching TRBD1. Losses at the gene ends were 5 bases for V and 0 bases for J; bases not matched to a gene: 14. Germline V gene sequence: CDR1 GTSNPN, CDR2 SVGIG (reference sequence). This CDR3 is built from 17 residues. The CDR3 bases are TGTGCCTGGGGGAAGGACAGGGTGGCGAGGATGAACACTGAAGCTTTCTTT. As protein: CAWGKDRVARMNTEAFF.

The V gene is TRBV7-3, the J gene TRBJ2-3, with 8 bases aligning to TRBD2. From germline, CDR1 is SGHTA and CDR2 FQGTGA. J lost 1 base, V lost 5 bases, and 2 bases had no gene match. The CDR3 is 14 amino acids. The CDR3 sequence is CASSPTSGTDTQYF. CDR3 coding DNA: TGTGCCAGCAGCCCGACTAGCGGCACAGATACGCAGTATTTT.

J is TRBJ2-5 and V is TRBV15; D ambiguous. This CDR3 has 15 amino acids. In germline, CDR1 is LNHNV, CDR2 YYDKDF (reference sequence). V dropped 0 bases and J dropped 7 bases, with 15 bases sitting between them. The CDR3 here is CATSRDQVEIGTQYF. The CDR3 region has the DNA TGTGCCACCAGCAGAGATCAGGTTGAAATAGGGACCCAGTACTTC.

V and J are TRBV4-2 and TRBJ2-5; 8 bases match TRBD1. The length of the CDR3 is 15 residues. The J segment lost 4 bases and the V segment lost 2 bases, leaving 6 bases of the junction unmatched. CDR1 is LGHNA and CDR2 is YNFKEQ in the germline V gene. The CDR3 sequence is CASSQNSGQGETQYF. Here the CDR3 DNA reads TGTGCCAGCAGCCAAAACTCCGGACAGGGAGAGACCCAGTACTTC.

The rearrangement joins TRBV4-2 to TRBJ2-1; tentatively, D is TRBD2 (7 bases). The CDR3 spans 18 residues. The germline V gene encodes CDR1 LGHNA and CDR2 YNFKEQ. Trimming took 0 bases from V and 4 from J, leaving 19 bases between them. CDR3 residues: CASSQDRVGGRRYNEQFF. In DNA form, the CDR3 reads TGTGCCAGCAGCCAAGATAGGGTGGGGGGGCGACGGTACAATGAGCAGTTCTTC.

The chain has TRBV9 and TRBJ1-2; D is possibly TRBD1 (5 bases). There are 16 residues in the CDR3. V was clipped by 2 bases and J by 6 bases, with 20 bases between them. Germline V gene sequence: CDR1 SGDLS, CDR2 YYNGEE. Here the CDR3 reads CASSVSSGKFRDGYTF. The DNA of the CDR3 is TGTGCCAGCAGCGTGAGCTCAGGGAAGTTTAGGGATGGCTACACCTTC.

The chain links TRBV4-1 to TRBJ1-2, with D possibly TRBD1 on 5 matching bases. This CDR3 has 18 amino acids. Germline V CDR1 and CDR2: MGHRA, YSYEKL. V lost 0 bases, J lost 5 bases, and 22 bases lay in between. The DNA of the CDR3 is TGCGCCAGCAGCCAAGAAATCCTTATGGGTGGGGCCGCATATGGCTACACCTTC. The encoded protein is CASSQEILMGGAAYGYTF.

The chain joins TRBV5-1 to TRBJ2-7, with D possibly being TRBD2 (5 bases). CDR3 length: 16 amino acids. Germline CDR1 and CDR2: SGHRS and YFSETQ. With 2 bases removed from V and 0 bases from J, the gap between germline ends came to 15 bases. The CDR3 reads CASSFPPGKSSYEQYF. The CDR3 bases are TGCGCCAGCAGCTTTCCTCCGGGAAAGAGCTCCTACGAGCAGTACTTC.

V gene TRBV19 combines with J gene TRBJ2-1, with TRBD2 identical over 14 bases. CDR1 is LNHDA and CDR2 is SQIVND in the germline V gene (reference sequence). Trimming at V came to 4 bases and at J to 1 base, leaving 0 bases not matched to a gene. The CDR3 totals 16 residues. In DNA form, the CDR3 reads TGTGCCAGTAGTAGACTAGCGGGGGGGTCCTACAATGAGCAGTTCTTC. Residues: CASSRLAGGSYNEQFF. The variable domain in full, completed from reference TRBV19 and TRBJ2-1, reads DGGITQSPKYLFRKEGQNVTLSCEQNLNHDAMYWYRQDPGQGLRLIYYSQIVNDFQKGDIAEGYSVSREKKESFPLTVTSAQKNPTAFYLCASSRLAGGSYNEQFFGPGTRLTVL.

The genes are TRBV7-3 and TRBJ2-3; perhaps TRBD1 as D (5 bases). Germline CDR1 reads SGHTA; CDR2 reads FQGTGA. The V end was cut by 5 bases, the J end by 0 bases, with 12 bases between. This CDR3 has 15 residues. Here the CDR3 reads CASSTRDRSTDTQYF. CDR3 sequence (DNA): TGTGCCAGCAGCACCAGAGACAGAAGCACAGATACGCAGTATTTT.

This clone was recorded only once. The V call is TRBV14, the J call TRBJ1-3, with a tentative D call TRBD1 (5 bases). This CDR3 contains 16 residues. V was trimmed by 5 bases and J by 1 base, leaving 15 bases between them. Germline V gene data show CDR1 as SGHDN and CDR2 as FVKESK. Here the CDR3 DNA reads TGTGCCAGCAGCGCTACAGCAGGGCTATCTGGAAACACCATATATTTT. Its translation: CASSATAGLSGNTIYF.

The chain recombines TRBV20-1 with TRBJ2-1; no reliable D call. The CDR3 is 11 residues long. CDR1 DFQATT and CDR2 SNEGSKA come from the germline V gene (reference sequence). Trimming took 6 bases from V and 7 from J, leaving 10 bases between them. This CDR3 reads CSARSRNEQFF. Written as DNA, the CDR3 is TGCAGTGCCCGATCACGGAATGAGCAGTTCTTC.

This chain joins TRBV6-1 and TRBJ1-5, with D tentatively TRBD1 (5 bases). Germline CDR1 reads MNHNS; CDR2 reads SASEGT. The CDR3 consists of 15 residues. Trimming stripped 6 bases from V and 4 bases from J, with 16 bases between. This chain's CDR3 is CASRIRDGSNQPQHF. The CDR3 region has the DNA TGTGCCAGCAGAATCCGGGACGGGAGTAATCAGCCCCAGCATTTT.

CDR3 residues: CASSLDLGAGGELFF. Written as DNA, the CDR3 is TGTGCCAGCAGCTTAGATTTAGGGGCAGGCGGGGAGCTGTTTTTT. The chain couples TRBV11-2 to TRBJ2-2; weak D call: TRBD1 (5 bases). This CDR3 has 15 amino acids. The germline V and J ends were trimmed by 0 bases and 7 bases, with 12 bases remaining between them. Germline CDR1 is SGHAT and CDR2 is FQNNGV. Complete variable domain (other parts from reference TRBV11-2 and TRBJ2-2): EAGVAQSPRYKIIEKRQSVAFWCNPISGHATLYWYQQILGQGPKLLIQFQNNGVVDDSQLPKDRFSAERLKGVDSTLKIQPAKLEDSAVYLCASSLDLGAGGELFFGEGSRLTVL.

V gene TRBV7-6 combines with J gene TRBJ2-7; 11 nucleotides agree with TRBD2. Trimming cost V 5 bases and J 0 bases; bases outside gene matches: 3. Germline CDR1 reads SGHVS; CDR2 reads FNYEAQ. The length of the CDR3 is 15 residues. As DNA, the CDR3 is TGTGCCAGCAGCCCTAGCGGGGGGACCTCCTACGAGCAGTACTTC. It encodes CASSPSGGTSYEQYF.

The CDR3 loop is CASTNPEVGQVSSYEQYF. CDR3 DNA sequence: TGTGCCAGCACCAACCCCGAGGTGGGACAGGTTAGCTCCTACGAGCAGTACTTC. This rearrangement joins TRBV11-2 to TRBJ2-7, with 8 bases fitting TRBD1. After removal of 7 bases from V and 0 bases from J, the junction contained 17 bases not matched to a gene. Germline lookup yields CDR1 SGHAT and CDR2 FQNNGV. This CDR3 is 18 amino acids long.

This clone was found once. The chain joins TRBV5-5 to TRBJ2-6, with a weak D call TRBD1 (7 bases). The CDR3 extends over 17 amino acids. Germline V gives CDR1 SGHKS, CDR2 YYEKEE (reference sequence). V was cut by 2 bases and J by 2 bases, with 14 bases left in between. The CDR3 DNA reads TGTGCCAGCAGCTTCCAGGGGGGCCTGACTGGGGCCAACGTCCTGACTTTC. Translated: CASSFQGGLTGANVLTF.

CDR3 bases: TGCGCCAGCAGGTCCACAGAACTAGCCAAAAACATTCAGTACTTC. The encoded protein is CASRSTELAKNIQYF. This chain connects TRBV5-1 to TRBJ2-4; D not certain. V was clipped by 5 bases and J by 0 bases, with 12 bases between them. The CDR3 has 15 residues. CDR1 is SGHRS and CDR2 is YFSETQ in the germline V gene.

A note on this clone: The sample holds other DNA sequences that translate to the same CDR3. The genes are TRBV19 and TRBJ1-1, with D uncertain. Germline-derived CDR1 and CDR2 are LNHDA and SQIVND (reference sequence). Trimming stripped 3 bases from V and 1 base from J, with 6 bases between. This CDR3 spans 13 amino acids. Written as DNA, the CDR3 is TGTGCCAGTAGTATCCGGAGGAACACTGAAGCTTTCTTT. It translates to CASSIRRNTEAFF.

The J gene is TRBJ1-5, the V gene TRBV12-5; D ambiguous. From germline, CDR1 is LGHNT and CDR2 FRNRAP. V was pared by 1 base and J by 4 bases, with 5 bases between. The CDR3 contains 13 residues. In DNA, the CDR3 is TGTGCTAGTGGTTTGGAGACTAATCAGCCCCAGCATTTT. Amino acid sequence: CASGLETNQPQHF. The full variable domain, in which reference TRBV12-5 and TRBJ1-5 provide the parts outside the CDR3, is DARVTQTPRHKVTEMGQEVTMRCQPILGHNTVFWYRQTMMQGLELLAYFRNRAPLDDSGMPKDRFSAEMPDATLATLKIQPSEPRDSAVYFCASGLETNQPQHFGDGTRLSIL.

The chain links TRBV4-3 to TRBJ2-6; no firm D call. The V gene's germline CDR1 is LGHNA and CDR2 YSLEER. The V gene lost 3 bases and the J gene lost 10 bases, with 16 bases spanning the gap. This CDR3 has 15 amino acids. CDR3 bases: TGCGCCAGCAGCCAGAGCTTTGACTCTGGGAACGTCCTGACTTTC. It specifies CASSQSFDSGNVLTF.

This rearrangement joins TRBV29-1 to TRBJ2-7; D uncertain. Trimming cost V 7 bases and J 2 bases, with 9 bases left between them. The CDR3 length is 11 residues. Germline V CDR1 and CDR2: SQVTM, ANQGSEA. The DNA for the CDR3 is TGCAGCGCTGCAGGTGCCTACGAGCAGTACTTC. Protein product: CSAAGAYEQYF.

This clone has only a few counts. CDR3 sequence (DNA): TGTGCCAGCAGCCCGACTCGTTTTAGGCCAGGGGGCAGCACCGGGGAGCTGTTTTTT. Protein sequence: CASSPTRFRPGGSTGELFF. The chain couples TRBV4-2 to TRBJ2-2; 8 bases are shared with TRBD1. With 4 bases clipped from V and 4 bases from J, the junction kept 17 bases outside the gene matches. Germline V CDR1 and CDR2: LGHNA, YNFKEQ. The CDR3 has 19 residues.

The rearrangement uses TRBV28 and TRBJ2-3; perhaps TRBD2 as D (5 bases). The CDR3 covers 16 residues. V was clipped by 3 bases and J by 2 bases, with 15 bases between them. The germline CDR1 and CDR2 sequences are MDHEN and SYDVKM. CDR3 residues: CASSLGPRASTDTQYF. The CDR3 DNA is TGTGCCAGCAGTTTGGGTCCGCGGGCCTCCACAGATACGCAGTATTTT.

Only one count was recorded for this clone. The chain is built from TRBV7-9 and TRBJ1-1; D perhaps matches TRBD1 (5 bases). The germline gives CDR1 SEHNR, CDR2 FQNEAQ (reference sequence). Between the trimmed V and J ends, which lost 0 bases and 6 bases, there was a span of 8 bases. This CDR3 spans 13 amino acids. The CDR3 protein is CASSLAGGAEAFF. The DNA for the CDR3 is TGTGCCAGCAGCTTAGCCGGGGGAGCTGAAGCTTTCTTT.

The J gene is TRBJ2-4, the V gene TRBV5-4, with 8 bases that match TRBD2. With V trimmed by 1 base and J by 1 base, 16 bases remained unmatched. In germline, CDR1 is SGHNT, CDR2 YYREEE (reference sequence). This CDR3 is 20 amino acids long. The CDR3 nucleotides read TGTGCCAGCAGCTTGAGTCTGACGGGGGGGCGAATTTATGCCAAAAACATTCAGTACTTC. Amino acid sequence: CASSLSLTGGRIYAKNIQYF.

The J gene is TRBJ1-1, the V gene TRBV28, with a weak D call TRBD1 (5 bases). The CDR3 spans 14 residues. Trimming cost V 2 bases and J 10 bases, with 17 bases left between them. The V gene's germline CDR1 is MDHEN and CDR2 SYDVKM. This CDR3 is CASSLLIRVGGAFF. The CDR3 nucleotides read TGTGCCAGCAGTTTACTTATCAGGGTGGGGGGAGCTTTCTTT.